Given below is one T cell receptor beta chain in context. Its cognate antigen is unknown. This entry belongs to a study of OX40 agonist ivuxolimab in advanced cancers. Findings of the study overall: Nonresponders, in some cases, also had low normalized T-cell clonal expansion. Blood T cells, both CD4+ and CD8+, expanded clonally by week 6 at 0.1 to 3.0 mg/kg.

The CDR3 consists of 16 residues. The germline V gene has CDR1 SGHRS and CDR2 YFSETQ. V was pared by 3 bases and J by 4 bases, with 6 bases of the junction left unmatched. Exclusion applied to patients with autoimmune disease history or systemic immunosuppression. Clones were sequenced by immunoSEQ multiplex PCR, and TCRdb holds only the in-frame ones, with some missing. The sample holds roughly 93,000 clones, roughly 89% seen once. The origin of this receptor is an adult with an advanced solid tumor such as melanoma, head and neck, liver or kidney cancer. The input for sequencing was CD4+ or CD8+ T cells sorted from blood, taken in a trial of the OX40 agonist ivuxolimab. The chain joins TRBV5-1 to TRBJ1-4; TRBD1 matches 10 bases. CDR3 nucleotides: TGCGCCAGCAGCTGGGGGACAGGGGCGGGTAATGAAAAACTGTTTTTT. Translated, it gives CASSWGTGAGNEKLFF.